These 18 T cell receptor beta chains were sequenced from one sample in a study of blood T cell repertoires in COVID-19. Data came from immunoSEQ multiplex PCR; TCRdb stores just in-frame clones and leaves some out. The sample lists about 410,000 clones, 89% occurring once. Sequenced input: PBMCs or T cells enriched from blood (not recorded which). Source of these receptors: a young woman who had recovered from COVID-19.

The V call is TRBV7-9, the J call TRBJ2-1; D is ambiguous. The CDR3 consists of 11 residues. V shed 7 bases and J shed 10 bases, with 11 bases lying between them. Germline V gene sequence: CDR1 SEHNR, CDR2 FQNEAQ (reference sequence). CDR3 residues: CASTFLPEQFF. CDR3 nucleotide sequence: TGTGCCAGCACCTTCCTACCGGAGCAGTTCTTC.

The chain is built from TRBV7-9 and TRBJ1-4; the match to TRBD1 covers 7 bases. This CDR3 is 14 amino acids long. CDR1 is SEHNR and CDR2 is FQNEAQ in the germline V gene (reference sequence). The junction had 6 bases not matched to a gene; V was cut back by 5 bases and J by 6 bases. The CDR3 loop reads CASSPRGLDEKLFF. CDR3 sequence (DNA): TGTGCCAGCAGCCCAAGGGGGCTAGATGAAAAACTGTTTTTT.

V is TRBV19 and J is TRBJ1-2; 7 bases map to TRBD1. The J segment lost 0 bases and the V segment lost 5 bases, leaving 6 bases of the junction unmatched. The length of the CDR3 is 15 residues. Germline V CDR1 and CDR2: LNHDA, SQIVND (reference sequence). CDR3 bases: TGTGCCAGTAGTTACCCGACAGGGTCTAACTATGGCTACACCTTC. Its protein is CASSYPTGSNYGYTF.

The J gene is TRBJ1-1, the V gene TRBV3-1 (or the pseudogene TRBV3-2); no firm D call. V was shortened by 2 bases and J by 2 bases, with 9 bases between the two germline ends. Looked up from germline, CDR1 is LGHDT and CDR2 is YNNKEL (reference sequence). The CDR3 runs to 14 residues. Here the CDR3 reads CASSQRQTNTEAFF. The CDR3, as DNA: TGTGCCAGCAGCCAAAGGCAGACAAACACTGAAGCTTTCTTT.

The chain carries TRBV12-3 or TRBV12-4 and TRBJ1-1, with no clear D. The CDR3 is 13 amino acids. V shed 2 bases and J shed 4 bases, with 8 bases lying between them. In nucleotides, the CDR3 is TGTGCCAGCAGTTTATGGGGAGTCACTGAAGCTTTCTTT. The encoded protein is CASSLWGVTEAFF.

V is TRBV9 and J is TRBJ1-2; no firm D call. Germline V gene data show CDR1 as SGDLS and CDR2 as YYNGEE. Trimming removed 4 bases from V and 8 bases from J, with 12 bases in between. The CDR3 spans 12 residues. The CDR3 DNA follows: TGTGCCAGCAGCCCGTATGACACAGGCTACACCTTC. Its translation: CASSPYDTGYTF.

The chain uses TRBV27 and TRBJ2-7; TRBD2 matches at 11 bases. The length of the CDR3 is 17 residues. Trimming cost V 7 bases and J 2 bases; bases outside gene matches: 13. Germline V CDR1 and CDR2: MNHEY, SMNVEV (reference sequence). The CDR3 spells CASTPRLAGGGAYEQYF. DNA of the CDR3: TGTGCCAGCACCCCGCGGCTAGCGGGAGGTGGGGCCTACGAGCAGTACTTC.

The chain has TRBV19 and TRBJ2-7, with D possibly TRBD1 on 6 matching bases. The germline V gene encodes CDR1 LNHDA and CDR2 SQIVND (reference sequence). The CDR3 extends over 15 amino acids. V lost 4 bases to trimming and J lost 2 bases, with 15 bases between them. DNA for the CDR3: TGTGCCAGTAGTACGGGACATGTGGAGGCCTACGAGCAGTACTTC. It codes for CASSTGHVEAYEQYF.

The chain recombines TRBV27 with TRBJ1-2; D is ambiguous. Germline V lookup: CDR1 MNHEY, CDR2 SMNVEV (reference sequence). Trimming pared 2 bases from V and 0 bases from J, leaving 7 bases between. This CDR3 has 14 residues. CDR3 nucleotides: TGTGCCAGCAGTTTAAGAGATACTAACTATGGCTACACCTTC. Its protein is CASSLRDTNYGYTF.

The V call is TRBV7-2, the J call TRBJ2-7; 8 bases map to TRBD2. V trimming: 4 bases; J trimming: 5 bases; junction bases outside the gene matches: 7. Germline loops: CDR1 SGHTA, CDR2 FQGNSA. This CDR3 is 14 amino acids long. In nucleotides, the CDR3 is TGTGCCAGCAGCTCTAGCGGGTCCCTGAACGAGCAGTACTTC. This encodes CASSSSGSLNEQYF.

In nucleotides, the CDR3 is TGTGCTAGTGGTCTCCAGGGGGCGCAAAATTCACCCCTCCACTTT. This encodes CASGLQGAQNSPLHF. The rearrangement links TRBV12-5 to TRBJ1-6; 8 bases agree with TRBD1. Germline V gene sequence: CDR1 LGHNT, CDR2 FRNRAP. Germline trimming cut 5 bases from V and 7 bases from J; bases unmatched to any gene: 7. The CDR3 runs to 15 residues.

This chain links TRBV13 with TRBJ1-2; D unresolved. This CDR3 contains 14 residues. Trimming shortened V by 2 bases and J by 4 bases, and 11 bases separated the two germline ends. The germline V gene has CDR1 PRHDT and CDR2 FYEKMQ (reference sequence). The CDR3 DNA is TGTGCCAGCAGCTTAAATCCGGAGTCCTATGGCTACACCTTC. It yields the protein CASSLNPESYGYTF.

V and J are TRBV11-2 and TRBJ2-3, with TRBD2 matching 11 bases. V lost 0 bases, J lost 2 bases, and 10 bases stayed unmatched. The germline CDR1 and CDR2 sequences are SGHAT and FQNNGV. CDR3 length: 19 residues. CDR3 protein: CASSLDTSGGPSYTDTQYF. The CDR3 bases are TGTGCCAGCAGCTTAGATACTAGCGGGGGCCCTTCCTACACAGATACGCAGTATTTT.

This clone occurred once. The chain carries TRBV6-5 and TRBJ1-6; unclear D gene. Germline V gene lookup returns CDR1 MNHEY and CDR2 SVGAGI. CDR3 length equals 14 residues. V gave up 6 bases and J gave up 7 bases, with 13 bases separating them. The CDR3 nucleotides are TGTGCCAGCAGCTCTCGGTCGTCAAATTCACCCCTCCACTTT. This translates into CASSSRSSNSPLHF.

There are a few counts of this clone. This chain joins TRBV4-1 and TRBJ1-1, with D perhaps TRBD1 (6 bases). This CDR3 is 17 amino acids long. Germline CDR1 is MGHRA and CDR2 is YSYEKL. The V and J ends lost 0 bases and 1 base respectively, with 15 bases between them. The CDR3 loop reads CASSQDPQTGKNTEAFF. Here the CDR3 DNA reads TGCGCCAGCAGCCAAGATCCCCAGACAGGAAAGAACACTGAAGCTTTCTTT.

This chain connects TRBV11-1 to TRBJ2-7; D ambiguous. The V end lost 0 bases, the J end lost 3 bases, and 6 bases lay between the germline ends. The CDR3 loop spans 13 amino acids. Germline V gene data show CDR1 as SGHAT and CDR2 as FQDESV (reference sequence). CDR3 loop: CASSLANSYEQYF. The CDR3 coding sequence is TGTGCCAGCAGCTTAGCGAACAGCTACGAGCAGTACTTC.

This chain connects TRBV28 to TRBJ1-3; D unclear. The CDR3 covers 16 residues. V gave up 3 bases and J gave up 1 base, with 13 bases separating them. Germline V lookup: CDR1 MDHEN, CDR2 SYDVKM. The CDR3 loop is CASSFEGQSSGNTIYF. CDR3 DNA sequence: TGTGCCAGCAGTTTCGAGGGCCAAAGTTCTGGAAACACCATATATTTT.

The chain couples TRBV7-3 to TRBJ2-6; D is perhaps TRBD2 (5 bases). Germline CDR1 reads SGHTA; CDR2 reads FQGTGA. Trimming stripped 2 bases from V and 0 bases from J, with 17 bases between. This CDR3 comprises 19 residues. DNA of the CDR3: TGTGCCAGCAGCTTAGATACTGGACTGGGATTCTCTGGGGCCAACGTCCTGACTTTC. Protein product: CASSLDTGLGFSGANVLTF.